Following are 18 T cell receptor beta chains from one sample sequenced in a study of cytomegalovirus exposure and HLA in healthy donors. Amplification used 60 Vbeta primers and 13 Jbeta primers. Data came from immunoSEQ multiplex PCR; TCRdb stores just in-frame clones and leaves some out. The sample lists about 220,000 clones, approximately 80% occurring once. The sequencing sample was made of PBMCs. The receptors originated from a boy younger than 10 in good health and CMV-seronegative.

V gene TRBV11-2 combines with J gene TRBJ2-1; 11 nucleotides align to TRBD2. Germline V lookup: CDR1 SGHAT, CDR2 FQNNGV. With 10 bases clipped from V and 5 bases from J, the junction kept 4 bases outside the gene matches. This CDR3 region has 13 residues. The CDR3 bases are TGTGCCACCAGGACTAGCGGGCACAATGAGCAGTTCTTC. Translation gives CATRTSGHNEQFF. Filled out from reference TRBV11-2 and TRBJ2-1, the complete variable domain reads EAGVAQSPRYKIIEKRQSVAFWCNPISGHATLYWYQQILGQGPKLLIQFQNNGVVDDSQLPKDRFSAERLKGVDSTLKIQPAKLEDSAVYLCATRTSGHNEQFFGPGTRLTVL.

This clone has more than one count but fewer than ten. The chain carries TRBV2 and TRBJ2-3; perhaps TRBD1 as D (5 bases). This CDR3 region has 15 residues. The V and J ends lost 4 bases and 4 bases respectively, with 15 bases between them. The germline V gene encodes CDR1 SNHLY and CDR2 FYNNEI. DNA of the CDR3: TGTGCCAGCAGTGGCGCAGGGTTCTATCCAGATACGCAGTATTTT. Protein product: CASSGAGFYPDTQYF.

The gene calls are TRBV30 and TRBJ2-7; weak D call: TRBD1 (5 bases). The CDR3 loop spans 14 amino acids. Germline CDR1 is GTSNPN and CDR2 is SVGIG (reference sequence). The V and J ends lost 8 bases and 5 bases respectively, with 22 bases between them. This CDR3 is CAILQVVAANEQYF. The CDR3, as DNA: TGTGCCATACTACAGGTGGTTGCCGCTAACGAGCAGTACTTC.

The chain joins TRBV9 to TRBJ1-3, with 8 positions matching TRBD1. J was trimmed by 3 bases and V by 0 bases; bases with no gene match: 2. Germline-derived CDR1 and CDR2 are SGDLS and YYNGEE. The CDR3 sequence is 15 residues long. This CDR3 reads CASSVVGQGGNTIYF. The CDR3 region has the DNA TGTGCCAGCAGCGTAGTTGGACAGGGTGGAAACACCATATATTTT. Complete variable domain (other parts from reference TRBV9 and TRBJ1-3): DSGVTQTPKHLITATGQRVTLRCSPRSGDLSVYWYQQSLDQGLQFLIQYYNGEERAKGNILERFSAQQFPDLHSELNLSSLELGDSALYFCASSVVGQGGNTIYFGEGSWLTVV.

The chain has TRBV6-5 and TRBJ2-2; unclear D gene. This CDR3 contains 15 residues. Germline CDR1 is MNHEY and CDR2 is SVGAGI. V dropped 0 bases and J dropped 2 bases, with 7 bases sitting between them. CDR3: CASSYSIQNTGELFF. CDR3 bases: TGTGCCAGCAGTTACTCGATACAAAACACCGGGGAGCTGTTTTTT.

About this clone: Sequence at one end of the junction differs from germline and may be a read error. The J gene is TRBJ2-5, the V gene TRBV28; perhaps TRBD1 as D (5 bases). Germline values: CDR1 MDHEN, CDR2 SYDVKM. The CDR3 covers 12 residues. DNA of the CDR3: TGTGCCAGCAGTTTAAAGGGGAACCGGCGTGACTTC. Translating gives CASSLKGNRRDF. Full variable domain (outside the CDR3, taken from reference TRBV28 and TRBJ2-5): DVKVTQSSRYLVKRTGEKVFLECVQDMDHENMFWYRQDPGLGLRLIYFSYDVKMKEKGDIPEGYSVSREKKERFSLILESASTNQTSMYLCASSLKGNRRDFGPGTRLLVL.

CDR3 residues: CASTPDRATDTQYF. In DNA form, the CDR3 reads TGTGCCAGCACCCCAGACAGGGCCACAGATACGCAGTATTTT. The rearrangement uses TRBV27 and TRBJ2-3; 7 nucleotides align to TRBD1. The CDR3 extends over 14 amino acids. Trimming removed 7 bases from V and 2 bases from J; junction bases left unmatched: 6. Germline CDR1 reads MNHEY; CDR2 reads SMNVEV (reference sequence).

The J gene is TRBJ1-4, the V gene TRBV11-2; TRBD1 might be the D (5 bases). V lost 6 bases and J lost 3, with 17 bases in between. Germline CDR1 is SGHAT and CDR2 is FQNNGV. There are 16 residues in the CDR3. The chain's CDR3 is CASSRGVSGPNEKLFF. The CDR3 DNA sequence: TGTGCCAGCAGTCGCGGGGTATCGGGACCTAATGAAAAACTGTTTTTT.

The V and J genes are TRBV5-1 and TRBJ2-5, with TRBD2 as a possible D gene (6 bases). Per the germline V gene, CDR1 is SGHRS and CDR2 is YFSETQ. The CDR3 loop spans 17 amino acids. V was pared by 0 bases and J by 2 bases, with 17 bases between. CDR3 sequence (DNA): TGCGCCAGCAGCTTGGTGTTGACTAGGCGGGATCAAGAGACCCAGTACTTC. It yields the protein CASSLVLTRRDQETQYF. The full variable domain, in which reference TRBV5-1 and TRBJ2-5 provide the parts outside the CDR3, is KAGVTQTPRYLIKTRGQQVTLSCSPISGHRSVSWYQQTPGQGLQFLFEYFSETQRNKGNFPGRFSGRQFSNSRSEMNVSTLELGDSALYLCASSLVLTRRDQETQYFGPGTRLLVL.

This clone has just a few counts. This rearrangement joins TRBV10-3 to TRBJ1-1; perhaps TRBD1 as D (5 bases). The ends were cut back, 4 bases at V and 3 bases at J, with 12 bases in the middle. The germline CDR1 and CDR2 sequences are ENHRY and SYGVKD. The CDR3 runs 14 residues. CDR3 amino acids: CAISGRGGDTEAFF. The DNA for the CDR3 is TGTGCCATCAGTGGGAGGGGTGGTGACACTGAAGCTTTCTTT.

This clone was picked up one time. V and J are TRBV13 and TRBJ2-7, with 7 nucleotides matching TRBD1. The CDR3 is 16 residues long. Germline loops: CDR1 PRHDT, CDR2 FYEKMQ (reference sequence). J was trimmed by 3 bases and V by 3 bases; bases with no gene match: 11. CDR3 residues: CASSLTGMGSHYEQYF. The CDR3 nucleotides read TGTGCCAGCAGCTTGACAGGGATGGGGTCCCACTACGAGCAGTACTTC. Full variable domain (remainder filled in from reference TRBV13 and TRBJ2-7): AAGVIQSPRHLIKEKRETATLKCYPIPRHDTVYWYQQGPGQDPQFLISFYEKMQSDKGSIPDRFSAQQFSDYHSELNMSSLELGDSALYFCASSLTGMGSHYEQYFGPGTRLTVT.

V gene TRBV9 combines with J gene TRBJ1-3; D not resolved. Germline CDR1 SGDLS, CDR2 YYNGEE. The CDR3 extends over 14 amino acids. Trimming shortened V by 0 bases and J by 2 bases, and 6 bases separated the two germline ends. The CDR3 sequence is CASSVGATGNTIYF. The CDR3 bases are TGTGCCAGCAGCGTAGGGGCTACTGGAAACACCATATATTTT.

The V and J genes are TRBV9 and TRBJ2-7; the D is unclear. CDR3 length equals 15 residues. Trimming stripped 4 bases from V and 2 bases from J, with 16 bases between. CDR1 and CDR2 from the germline V gene are SGDLS and YYNGEE. The CDR3 DNA is TGTGCCAGCAGCTCCCTCCCCCAGGCCACCTACGAGCAGTACTTC. This translates into CASSSLPQATYEQYF.

This clone was seen just once. V gene TRBV10-1 combines with J gene TRBJ2-2; 12 bases fit TRBD1. CDR3 length equals 17 residues. The V segment lost 3 bases and the J segment 4 bases; nucleotides outside the gene matches: 6. The V gene's germline CDR1 is WNHNN and CDR2 SYGVQD (reference sequence). CDR3 nucleotides: TGCGCCAGCAGTGAAGGGACAGGGGGCGTTCGCACCGGGGAGCTGTTTTTT. Protein sequence: CASSEGTGGVRTGELFF.

The chain carries TRBV7-8 and TRBJ2-7; 7 nucleotides agree with TRBD2. Germline trimming cut 4 bases from V and 0 bases from J; bases unmatched to any gene: 12. Germline CDR1 SGHVS, CDR2 FQNEAQ. The CDR3 extends over 17 amino acids. The CDR3 here is CASSSTLTPGGSYEQYF. DNA for the CDR3: TGTGCCAGCAGCTCGACGCTAACACCGGGAGGCTCCTACGAGCAGTACTTC.

V and J are TRBV5-6 and TRBJ2-7, with D unclear. The CDR3 sequence is 12 residues long. The V and J ends lost 3 bases and 6 bases respectively, with 10 bases between them. The V gene's germline CDR1 is SGHDT and CDR2 YYEEEE. CDR3 loop: CASSSLGGEQYF. For the CDR3, the DNA is TGTGCCAGCAGCTCCTTAGGCGGCGAGCAGTACTTC.

This chain joins TRBV9 and TRBJ1-6; perhaps TRBD1 as D (5 bases). From germline, CDR1 is SGDLS and CDR2 YYNGEE. V gave up 0 bases and J gave up 7 bases, with 11 bases separating them. The CDR3 has 15 amino acids. CDR3 DNA: TGTGCCAGCAGCGTAGTGGGGCGGGAGAATTCACCCCTCCACTTT. Its translation: CASSVVGRENSPLHF.

This chain joins TRBV6-6 and TRBJ1-2, with a possible D match to TRBD1 (5 bases). Germline-derived CDR1 and CDR2 are MNHNY and SVGAGI (reference sequence). V was trimmed by 8 bases and J by 8 bases, leaving 21 bases between them. The CDR3 length is 14 residues. This chain's CDR3 is CASYLPGPHGGYTF. As DNA, the CDR3 is TGTGCCAGCTACTTGCCAGGGCCCCATGGGGGCTACACCTTC.